What follows is one TCR beta chain and its context. Other DNA sequences in this sample translate to the same CDR3. This sample was included in a study of blood T cell repertoires in COVID-19. Using immunoSEQ multiplex PCR, the repertoire was profiled, and TCRdb retains in-frame clones only, with some absent. The data hold 150,000 to 180,000 clones, with around 85% observed a single time. This CDR3 comprises 11 residues. V was cut by 6 bases and J by 2 bases, with 4 bases left in between. This sequence joins TRBV12-3 or TRBV12-4 and TRBJ1-1, with D hard to call. The specimen sequenced was peripheral blood. This clonotype was obtained from a woman aged 60-70 years with acute or convalescent COVID-19. The CDR3 DNA reads TGTGCCAGCAGCCAAAACACTGAAGCTTTCTTT. Its translation is CASSQNTEAFF.